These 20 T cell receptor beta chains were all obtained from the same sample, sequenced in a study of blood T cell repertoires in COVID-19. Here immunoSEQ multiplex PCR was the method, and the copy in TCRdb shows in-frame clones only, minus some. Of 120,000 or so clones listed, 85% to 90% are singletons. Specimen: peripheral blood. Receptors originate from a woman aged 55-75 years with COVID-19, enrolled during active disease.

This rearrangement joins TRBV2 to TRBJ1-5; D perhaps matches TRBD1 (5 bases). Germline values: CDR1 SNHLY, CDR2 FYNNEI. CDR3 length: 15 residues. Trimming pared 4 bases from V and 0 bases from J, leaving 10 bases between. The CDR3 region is CASSVDSFSNQPQHF. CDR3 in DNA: TGTGCCAGCAGTGTCGACAGCTTTAGCAATCAGCCCCAGCATTTT.

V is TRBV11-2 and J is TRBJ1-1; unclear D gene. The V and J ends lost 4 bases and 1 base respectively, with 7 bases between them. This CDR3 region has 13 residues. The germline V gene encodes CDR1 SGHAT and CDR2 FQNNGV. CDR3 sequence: CASSSVRNTEAFF. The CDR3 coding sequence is TGTGCCAGCAGCTCAGTACGGAACACTGAAGCTTTCTTT. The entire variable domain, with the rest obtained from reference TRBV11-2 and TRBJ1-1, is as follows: EAGVAQSPRYKIIEKRQSVAFWCNPISGHATLYWYQQILGQGPKLLIQFQNNGVVDDSQLPKDRFSAERLKGVDSTLKIQPAKLEDSAVYLCASSSVRNTEAFFGQGTRLTVV.

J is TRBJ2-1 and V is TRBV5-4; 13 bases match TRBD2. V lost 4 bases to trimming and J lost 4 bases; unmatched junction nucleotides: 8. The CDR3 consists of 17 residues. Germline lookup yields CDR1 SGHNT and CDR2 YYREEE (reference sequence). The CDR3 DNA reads TGTGCCAGCAGCCTACTCGGACTAGCGGGGGCGTACAATGAGCAGTTCTTC. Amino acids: CASSLLGLAGAYNEQFF.

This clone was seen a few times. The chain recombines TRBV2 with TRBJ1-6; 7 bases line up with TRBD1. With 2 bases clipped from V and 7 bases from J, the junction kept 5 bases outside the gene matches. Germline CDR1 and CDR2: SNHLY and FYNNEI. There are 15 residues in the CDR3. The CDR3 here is CASSELGQTNSPLHF. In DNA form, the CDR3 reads TGTGCCAGCAGTGAACTGGGACAGACAAATTCACCCCTCCACTTT.

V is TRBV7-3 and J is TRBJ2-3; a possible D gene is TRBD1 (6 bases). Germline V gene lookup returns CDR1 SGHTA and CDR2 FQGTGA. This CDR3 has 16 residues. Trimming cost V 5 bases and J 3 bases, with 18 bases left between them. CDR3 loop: CASSPGAGWETDTQYF. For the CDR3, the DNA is TGTGCCAGCAGCCCAGGGGCAGGGTGGGAGACAGATACGCAGTATTTT.

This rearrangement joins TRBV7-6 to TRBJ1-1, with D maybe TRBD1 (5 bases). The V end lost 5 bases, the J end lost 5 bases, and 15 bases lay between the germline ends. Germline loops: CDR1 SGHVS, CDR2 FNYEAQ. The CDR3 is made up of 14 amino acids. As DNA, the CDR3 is TGTGCCAGCAGCGCCAGCGGGGGAAATACTGAAGCTTTCTTT. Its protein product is CASSASGGNTEAFF. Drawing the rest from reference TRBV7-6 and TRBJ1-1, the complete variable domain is GAGVSQSPRYKVTKRGQDVALRCDPISGHVSLYWYRQALGQGPEFLTYFNYEAQQDKSGLPNDRFSAERPEGSISTLTIQRTEQRDSAMYRCASSASGGNTEAFFGQGTRLTVV.

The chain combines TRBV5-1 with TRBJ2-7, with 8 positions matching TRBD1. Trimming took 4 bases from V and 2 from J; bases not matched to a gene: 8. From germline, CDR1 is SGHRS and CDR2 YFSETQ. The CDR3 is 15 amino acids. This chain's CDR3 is CASSLTTGVTYEQYF. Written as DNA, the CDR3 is TGCGCCAGCAGCCTGACGACAGGGGTAACCTACGAGCAGTACTTC.

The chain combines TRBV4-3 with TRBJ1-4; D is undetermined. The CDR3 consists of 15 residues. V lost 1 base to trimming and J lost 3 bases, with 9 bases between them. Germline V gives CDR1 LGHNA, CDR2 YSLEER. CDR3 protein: CASSQGAGPNEKLFF. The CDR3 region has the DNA TGCGCCAGCAGCCAAGGGGCAGGCCCTAATGAAAAACTGTTTTTT.

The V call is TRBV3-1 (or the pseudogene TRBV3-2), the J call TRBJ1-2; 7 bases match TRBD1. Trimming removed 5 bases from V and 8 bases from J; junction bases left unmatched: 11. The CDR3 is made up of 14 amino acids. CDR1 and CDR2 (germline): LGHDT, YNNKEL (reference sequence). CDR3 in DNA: TGTGCCAGCAGCGACGACAGGGTTTTAGGCGGCTACACCTTC. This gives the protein CASSDDRVLGGYTF.

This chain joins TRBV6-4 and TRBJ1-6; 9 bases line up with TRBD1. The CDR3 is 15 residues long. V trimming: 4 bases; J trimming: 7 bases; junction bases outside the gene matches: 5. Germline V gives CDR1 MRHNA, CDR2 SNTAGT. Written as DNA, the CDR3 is TGTGCCAGCAGTGCCGGGACAGGGTGGAATTCACCCCTCCACTTT. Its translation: CASSAGTGWNSPLHF.

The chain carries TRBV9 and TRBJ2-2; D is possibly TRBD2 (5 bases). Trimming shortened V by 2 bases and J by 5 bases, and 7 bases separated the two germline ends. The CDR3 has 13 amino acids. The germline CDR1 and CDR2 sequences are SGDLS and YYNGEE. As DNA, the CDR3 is TGTGCCAGCAGCGTTCGCGGGACCGGGGAGCTGTTTTTT. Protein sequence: CASSVRGTGELFF.

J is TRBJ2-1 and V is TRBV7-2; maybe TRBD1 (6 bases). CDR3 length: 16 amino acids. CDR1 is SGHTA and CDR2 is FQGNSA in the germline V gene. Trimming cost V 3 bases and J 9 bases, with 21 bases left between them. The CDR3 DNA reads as TGTGCCAGCAGCTTTGGGCATTCAGGGGTGAGGGGTGAGCAGTTCTTC. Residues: CASSFGHSGVRGEQFF.

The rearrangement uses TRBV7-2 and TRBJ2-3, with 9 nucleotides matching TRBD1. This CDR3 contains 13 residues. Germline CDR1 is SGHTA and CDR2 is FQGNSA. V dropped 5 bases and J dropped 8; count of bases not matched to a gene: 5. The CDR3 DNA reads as TGTGCCAGCAGCGTAACAGGGGGCGGTACGCAGTATTTT. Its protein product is CASSVTGGGTQYF.

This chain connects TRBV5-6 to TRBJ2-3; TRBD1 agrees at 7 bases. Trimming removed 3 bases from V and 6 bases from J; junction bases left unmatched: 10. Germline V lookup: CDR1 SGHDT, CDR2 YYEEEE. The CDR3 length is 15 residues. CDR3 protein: CASSSGDSHRDTQYF. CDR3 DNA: TGTGCCAGCAGCTCCGGGGACAGCCATCGGGATACGCAGTATTTT.

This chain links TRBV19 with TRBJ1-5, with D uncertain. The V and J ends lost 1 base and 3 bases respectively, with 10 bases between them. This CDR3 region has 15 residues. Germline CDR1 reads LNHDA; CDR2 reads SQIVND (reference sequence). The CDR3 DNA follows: TGTGCCAGTAGTATAGGTCCGGGAAACAATCAGCCCCAGCATTTT. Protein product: CASSIGPGNNQPQHF. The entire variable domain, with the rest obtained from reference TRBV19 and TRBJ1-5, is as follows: DGGITQSPKYLFRKEGQNVTLSCEQNLNHDAMYWYRQDPGQGLRLIYYSQIVNDFQKGDIAEGYSVSREKKESFPLTVTSAQKNPTAFYLCASSIGPGNNQPQHFGDGTRLSIL.

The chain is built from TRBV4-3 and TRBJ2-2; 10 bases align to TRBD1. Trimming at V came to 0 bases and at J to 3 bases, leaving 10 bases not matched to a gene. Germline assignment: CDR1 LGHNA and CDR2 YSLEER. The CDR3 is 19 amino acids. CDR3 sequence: CASSQEVPGQGSYTGELFF. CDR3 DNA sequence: TGCGCCAGCAGCCAAGAGGTACCGGGACAGGGGAGCTACACCGGGGAGCTGTTTTTT.

CDR3 amino acids: CASIPQGDNSPLHF. In nucleotides, the CDR3 is TGTGCCAGCATCCCCCAGGGCGACAATTCACCCCTCCACTTT. The J gene is TRBJ1-6, the V gene TRBV7-2; TRBD1 is a possible D gene (5 bases). Germline CDR1 reads SGHTA; CDR2 reads FQGNSA. With 7 bases removed from V and 7 bases from J, the gap between germline ends came to 14 bases. This CDR3 comprises 14 residues. Using reference TRBV7-2 and TRBJ1-6 for the parts outside the CDR3, the full variable domain is GAGVSQSPSNKVTEKGKDVELRCDPISGHTALYWYRQSLGQGLEFLIYFQGNSAPDKSGLPSDRFSAERTGGSVSTLTIQRTQQEDSAVYLCASIPQGDNSPLHFGNGTRLTVT.

DNA of the CDR3: TGTGCCAGCAACCAACAGGGTTTTCACGCTGAAGCTTTCTTT. Translating gives CASNQQGFHAEAFF. The chain combines TRBV9 with TRBJ1-1; weak D call: TRBD1 (6 bases). V was clipped by 6 bases and J by 6 bases, with 18 bases between them. The CDR3 contains 14 residues. Per germline, CDR1 SGDLS and CDR2 YYNGEE.

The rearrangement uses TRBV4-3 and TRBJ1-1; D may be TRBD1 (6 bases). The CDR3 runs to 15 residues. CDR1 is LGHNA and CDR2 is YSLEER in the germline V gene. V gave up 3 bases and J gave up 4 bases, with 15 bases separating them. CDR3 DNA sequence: TGCGCCAGCAGCCAGGGAAGGCAGGGGAGCACTGAAGCTTTCTTT. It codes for CASSQGRQGSTEAFF.

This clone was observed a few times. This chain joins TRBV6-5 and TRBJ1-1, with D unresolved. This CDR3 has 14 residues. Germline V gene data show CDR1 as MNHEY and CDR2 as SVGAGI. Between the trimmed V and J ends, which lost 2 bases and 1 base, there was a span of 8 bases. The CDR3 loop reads CASSYITENTEAFF. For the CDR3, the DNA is TGTGCCAGCAGTTACATCACAGAGAACACTGAAGCTTTCTTT.